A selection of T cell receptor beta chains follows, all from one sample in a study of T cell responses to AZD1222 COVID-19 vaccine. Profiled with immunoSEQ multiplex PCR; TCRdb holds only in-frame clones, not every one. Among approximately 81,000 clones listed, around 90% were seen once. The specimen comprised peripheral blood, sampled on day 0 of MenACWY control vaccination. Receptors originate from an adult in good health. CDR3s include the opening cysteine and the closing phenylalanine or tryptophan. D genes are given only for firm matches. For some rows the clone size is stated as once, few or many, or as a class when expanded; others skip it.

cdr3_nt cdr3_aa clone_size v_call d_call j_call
TGCGCCAGCAGCCACCTCCCGGGACAGGGGCGCAATGAGCAGTTCTTC CASSHLPGQGRNEQFF . TRBV4-1 TRBD1 TRBJ2-1
TGTGCCAGTAGCAAGGGAGAGGGCTTAAATCAGCCCCAGCATTTT CASSKGEGLNQPQHF . TRBV19 . TRBJ1-5
TGTGCCAGCCGGACAGTGAACACTGAAGCTTTCTTT CASRTVNTEAFF . TRBV6-5 . TRBJ1-1
TGTGCCAGCAGCCCAGGGACAGCTGACTATGGCTACACCTTC CASSPGTADYGYTF . TRBV7-6 TRBD1 TRBJ1-2
TGTGCCAGCAGCGCCGGACTAGCGGGCACAGATACGCAGTATTTT CASSAGLAGTDTQYF . TRBV5-6 TRBD2 TRBJ2-3
TGTGCCAGCAGCTTAACAGGGGGCGTAGTTGGAGACACCGGGGAGCTGTTTTTT CASSLTGGVVGDTGELFF . TRBV7-9 TRBD1 TRBJ2-2
TGCGCCAGCAGCCAAGATGGGGGACTAGCGAATGAGCAGTTCTTC CASSQDGGLANEQFF . TRBV4-1 TRBD2 TRBJ2-1
TGTGCCACCTTGGACCTCAGAGGAGCTAATGAAAAACTGTTTTTT CATLDLRGANEKLFF . TRBV19 . TRBJ1-4
TGTGCCAGTAGTACTACCCGACAGGGTAACTATGGCTACACCTTC CASSTTRQGNYGYTF . TRBV19 TRBD1 TRBJ1-2
TGTGCCAGCAGCAACGCGCGGGGGGGGCCCGCTAGCTCCTACGAGCAGTACTTC CASSNARGGPASSYEQYF . TRBV21-1 . TRBJ2-7
TGTGCCAGCAGTGAGGGGGCACTCTCCTACGAGCAGTACTTC CASSEGALSYEQYF . TRBV2 . TRBJ2-7
TGTGCCAGCAGCGCTAGCGGGGGAGGTAGGGAGACCCAGTACTTC CASSASGGGRETQYF . TRBV9 TRBD2 TRBJ2-5
TGTGCCAGCAGCCCAGCTCCTTACGAGCAGTACTTC CASSPAPYEQYF . TRBV28 . TRBJ2-7
TGTGCCAGTAGCCTGGCGGGACAGGGGGCTTCACCCCTCCACTTT CASSLAGQGASPLHF . TRBV19 TRBD1 TRBJ1-6
TGTGCCAGCAGCAAAGACAACGGGACAGCCAATCAGCCCCAGCATTTT CASSKDNGTANQPQHF . TRBV21-1 . TRBJ1-5
TGTGCCAGCACCCCGGGGGGGATTTCTGGGGCCAACGTCCTGACTTTC CASTPGGISGANVLTF . TRBV9 TRBD2 TRBJ2-6
TGCAGCGTTGGGGGGATGCGGTGGACTGAAGCTTTCTTT CSVGGMRWTEAFF . TRBV29-1 . TRBJ1-1
TGTGCCAGCACCCTCAATGAGGCGGGCGGGGAGCTGTTTTTT CASTLNEAGGELFF . TRBV6-5 . TRBJ2-2
TGTGCCAGCAGCTTTGGGGGACAGGCCGCCACTGAAGCTTTCTTT CASSFGGQAATEAFF once TRBV7-9 TRBD1 TRBJ1-1
TGTGCCAGCAGCCGACTAGCGGGATCGGACTCTAATGAGCAGTTCTTC CASSRLAGSDSNEQFF . TRBV3-1/TRBV3-2 TRBD2 TRBJ2-1
TGTGCCTGGAGTGTTTTAGAGCTGGGGGAGCTGTTTTTT CAWSVLELGELFF . TRBV30 . TRBJ2-2
TGTGCCAGCTCACGGGGGGTGGCTGAAGCTTTCTTT CASSRGVAEAFF . TRBV18 . TRBJ1-1